The rows below give T cell receptor beta chains drawn from one sample of a study of cytomegalovirus exposure and HLA in healthy donors. Profiled with immunoSEQ multiplex PCR; TCRdb holds only in-frame clones, not every one. The sample yields tens of thousands of clones, around 82% seen once. Source material: PBMCs. Source of these receptors: a man in his late teens or twenties in good health and CMV-seronegative. Each CDR3 is given with its conserved first and last residue. A D gene is named only where the DNA matches it firmly. A row's size may be missing; if present it is once, few, many or a size class.

TRBD1	TRBV18	TRBJ2-1	-	CASSRTGGNEQFF	TGTGCCAGCTCAAGGACAGGAGGCAATGAGCAGTTCTTC
-	TRBV4-1	TRBJ2-3	-	CASSQDQGRSTDTQYF	TGCGCCAGCAGCCAAGATCAGGGTAGGAGCACAGATACGCAGTATTTT
-	TRBV10-3	TRBJ2-1	-	CAISEPVGQYNEQFF	TGTGCCATCAGTGAACCCGTCGGACAGTACAATGAGCAGTTCTTC
-	TRBV14	TRBJ2-2	-	CASSHSSAPNTGELFF	TGTGCCAGCAGCCATTCCAGCGCACCGAACACCGGGGAGCTGTTTTTT
-	TRBV9	TRBJ2-7	few	CASSVATVDEQYF	TGTGCCAGCAGCGTAGCTACCGTCGATGAGCAGTACTTC
TRBD1	TRBV29-1	TRBJ1-1	few	CSGQGVTEAFF	TGCAGCGGACAGGGTGTCACTGAAGCTTTCTTT
TRBD2	TRBV7-2	TRBJ2-2	-	CGSSLAPSGRHTGELFF	TGTGGCAGCAGCTTAGCGCCTAGCGGGAGGCACACCGGGGAGCTGTTTTTT
TRBD2	TRBV29-1	TRBJ2-5	few	CSVALFPSGRQETQYF	TGCAGCGTTGCCCTTTTTCCTAGCGGGAGGCAAGAGACCCAGTACTTC
TRBD2	TRBV9	TRBJ2-5	-	CASSARTSHGQETQYF	TGTGCCAGCAGCGCGAGGACTAGTCATGGCCAAGAGACCCAGTACTTC
TRBD2	TRBV6-5	TRBJ2-1	-	CASSETSGSYNEQFF	TGTGCCAGCAGCGAAACTAGCGGATCATACAATGAGCAGTTCTTC
TRBD1	TRBV5-4	TRBJ1-2	-	CASSFRGGPRDGYTF	TGTGCCAGCAGCTTTCGAGGGGGCCCTCGGGATGGCTACACCTTC